The clone carrying this T cell receptor beta chain was seen at least ten times. What it recognizes is unknown. The data derive from a study of response to subunit inactivated influenza vaccine. Regarding the study as a whole: New T cells are recruited in small numbers by each seasonal influenza vaccination, according to the authors' suggestion.

CDR1 is SEHNR and CDR2 is FQNEAQ in the germline V gene (reference sequence). The ends were cut back, 3 bases at V and 6 bases at J, with 19 bases in the middle. The CDR3 has 16 residues. TCRdb itself ran the RT-PCR reads through MiXCR, one entry per CDR3 protein. Seen here are about 500,000 distinct CDR3 sequences, 16% observed once, and the top ten hold approximately 3%. The chain joins TRBV7-9 to TRBJ2-3; D is possibly TRBD2 (7 bases). This sequence was found in a man between 50 and 70 years old who received an inactivated influenza vaccine. The sequencing here drew on CD4+ T cells sorted from PBMCs, taken 23 to 25 months after vaccination. The CDR3 sequence is CASSFGPGGAYDTQYF. CDR3 nucleotide sequence: TGTGCCAGCAGCTTTGGCCCTGGGGGGGCCTACGATACGCAGTATTTT.